A selection of T cell receptor beta chains follows, all from one sample in a study of regulatory T cells in long-lasting Graves disease. MiXCR, run by TCRdb on the multiplex PCR reads, gives a single entry per CDR3 protein. The sample includes around 480,000 distinct CDR3 sequences, about 15% of them seen just once. This sample was shared with a second study, whose subject was T cells in Graves' hyperthyroidism and ophthalmopathy.

Sequenced material: peripheral blood mononuclear cells (PBMCs), taken at new diagnosis, from a patient treated with antithyroid drugs. The receptors derive from a woman between 40 and 65 years old with Graves disease. Each CDR3 is given with its conserved first and last residue. Fields, in order: J gene, D gene, clone size, V gene, CDR3 protein, CDR3 DNA. A D gene is named only where the DNA matches it firmly. Clone sizes are given selectively: once, few, many, or a class where the clone is expanded.

>TRBJ2-7|TRBD2|few|TRBV18
CASSPQRGASSYEQYF
TGTGCCAGCTCACCCCAGCGGGGCGCGAGCTCCTACGAGCAGTACTTC
>TRBJ2-5|.|many|TRBV6-2/TRBV6-3
CASSSTLTQYF
TGTGCCAGCAGCTCCACGTTGACCCAGTACTTC
>TRBJ2-7|TRBD1|.|TRBV4-1
CASSQVGGVWGEQYF
TGCGCCAGCAGCCAAGTAGGGGGCGTCTGGGGGGAGCAGTACTTC
>TRBJ1-1|.|many|TRBV6-1
CASPPQAGLNTEAFF
TGTGCCAGCCCGCCTCAGGCAGGGCTTAACACTGAAGCTTTCTTT
>TRBJ2-5|.|.|TRBV7-9
CASSLVTETQYF
TGTGCCAGCAGCTTAGTGACGGAGACCCAGTACTTC
>TRBJ1-5|TRBD1|many|TRBV4-2
CASSQTGTDNQPQHF
TGTGCCAGCAGCCAAACCGGGACAGACAATCAGCCCCAGCATTTT
>TRBJ1-4|.|many|TRBV12-3/TRBV12-4
CASSEGRGLDEKLFF
TGTGCCAGCAGTGAGGGTCGAGGGTTAGATGAAAAACTGTTTTTT
>TRBJ2-2|TRBD2|.|TRBV19
CASTTSGGLLFF
TGTGCCAGTACCACTAGCGGGGGGCTGCTGTTTTTT
>TRBJ2-7|TRBD2|few|TRBV3-1
CASSLSSGGAEQYF
TGTGCCAGCAGTCTTTCTAGCGGGGGGGCCGAGCAGTACTTC
>TRBJ2-1|TRBD2|few|TRBV10-3
CATTGTSGGSSYNEQFF
TGTGCCACCACGGGGACTAGCGGGGGGAGCTCCTACAATGAGCAGTTCTTC
>TRBJ1-1|TRBD1|few|TRBV6-9
CASSYGGQGARKAFF
TGTGCCAGCAGTTACGGGGGACAGGGGGCGCGCAAAGCTTTCTTT
>TRBJ2-3|.|many|TRBV28
CASSTRRGRITDTQYF
TGTGCCAGCAGTACCCGGCGGGGCCGAATAACAGATACGCAGTATTTT
>TRBJ2-7|.|.|TRBV5-5
CASSLLGLIYEQYF
TGTGCCAGCAGCTTGTTAGGGCTGATCTACGAGCAGTACTTC
>TRBJ2-1|.|many|TRBV5-1
CASSSTKEYNEQFF
TGCGCCAGCAGCTCGACAAAGGAGTACAATGAGCAGTTCTTC
>TRBJ2-2|.|.|TRBV9
CASSLRQMNTGELFF
TGTGCCAGCAGCTTAAGACAGATGAACACCGGGGAGCTGTTTTTT
>TRBJ2-3|.|many|TRBV28
CASGPRWDTQYF
TGTGCCAGCGGCCCAAGATGGGATACGCAGTATTTT
>TRBJ1-4|.|.|TRBV4-1
CASSQQEAATNEKLFF
TGCGCCAGCAGCCAACAGGAAGCGGCAACTAATGAAAAACTGTTTTTT
>TRBJ2-5|.|.|TRBV9
CASSVGGGGQGVPFQETQYF
TGTGCCAGCAGCGTAGGGGGGGGAGGACAGGGCGTGCCATTCCAAGAGACCCAGTACTTC
>TRBJ2-3|TRBD2|many|TRBV20-1
CSAGSGGGTDTQYF
TGCAGTGCGGGTAGCGGGGGCGGTACAGATACGCAGTATTTT
>TRBJ2-5|TRBD2|many|TRBV28
CASTSGGAQETQYF
TGTGCCAGCACTAGCGGGGGGGCCCAGGAGACCCAGTACTTC
>TRBJ1-5|.|few|TRBV19
CASSIVGLRAQPQHF
TGTGCCAGTAGTATAGTCGGCCTCAGGGCTCAGCCCCAGCATTTT
>TRBJ2-1|TRBD2|many|TRBV27
CASSLGGGGNERFF
TGTGCCAGCAGTTTGGGCGGGGGAGGGAATGAGCGGTTCTTC
>TRBJ2-3|.|few|TRBV27
CASATGPGTDTQYF
TGTGCCAGCGCTACAGGGCCTGGCACAGATACGCAGTATTTT
>TRBJ2-3|.|many|TRBV18
CASSPTGIPQYF
TGTGCCAGCTCACCCACAGGGATCCCGCAGTATTTT
>TRBJ2-7|.|many|TRBV11-3
CASSSITGRNSYEQYF
TGTGCCAGCAGCTCCATAACCGGACGGAACTCCTACGAGCAGTACTTC
>TRBJ2-2|TRBD1|few|TRBV12-3/TRBV12-4
CASSLGTGGATGELFF
TGTGCCAGCAGTTTAGGGACAGGGGGCGCGACCGGGGAGCTGTTTTTT
>TRBJ2-7|.|many|TRBV5-1
CASSLSGLREQYF
TGCGCCAGCAGCTTGTCTGGGTTACGCGAGCAGTACTTC
>TRBJ2-1|.|.|TRBV18
CASGSSRAYNEQFF
TGTGCCAGCGGATCCTCCCGGGCCTACAATGAGCAGTTCTTC
>TRBJ2-3|TRBD2|.|TRBV14
CASSQLQRGDTDTQYF
TGTGCCAGCAGCCAACTCCAGCGGGGGGACACAGATACGCAGTATTTT
>TRBJ2-1|TRBD1|many|TRBV20-1
CSVRRTGGNPEQFF
TGCAGCGTACGGAGGACAGGGGGTAATCCTGAGCAGTTCTTC
>TRBJ1-2|TRBD1|many|TRBV3-1
CASSQSRQGYGYTF
TGTGCCAGCAGCCAAAGTAGACAGGGATATGGCTACACCTTC
>TRBJ2-2|.|many|TRBV12-3/TRBV12-4
CASSLMNTGELFF
TGTGCCAGCAGTTTAATGAACACCGGGGAGCTGTTTTTT
>TRBJ2-5|.|.|TRBV12-3/TRBV12-4
CASSLGMAGQETQYF
TGTGCCAGCAGTTTGGGCATGGCAGGCCAAGAGACCCAGTACTTC
>TRBJ2-7|TRBD1|many|TRBV20-1
CSAPNRQGAYEQYF
TGCAGTGCCCCAAACCGACAGGGTGCCTACGAGCAGTACTTC
>TRBJ2-1|.|many|TRBV18
CASSAGTGDYNEQFF
TGTGCCAGCTCCGCCGGGACGGGGGATTACAATGAGCAGTTCTTC
>TRBJ1-3|.|many|TRBV12-3/TRBV12-4
CASSSRTASSGNTIYF
TGTGCCAGCAGTTCCCGGACGGCAAGCTCTGGAAACACCATATATTTT
>TRBJ2-5|.|.|TRBV2
CASGRQETQYF
TGTGCCAGCGGCAGGCAAGAGACCCAGTACTTC
>TRBJ2-7|TRBD1|many|TRBV7-9
CASSQTPGQGPYEQYF
TGTGCCAGCAGCCAAACGCCGGGACAGGGACCTTACGAGCAGTACTTC
>TRBJ2-1|.|many|TRBV2
CASGQGRVDEQFF
TGTGCCAGCGGGCAGGGGCGTGTGGATGAGCAGTTCTTC
>TRBJ2-2|.|.|TRBV6-1
CASNGGRENTGELFF
TGTGCCAGCAATGGGGGACGGGAGAACACCGGGGAGCTGTTTTTT
>TRBJ1-6|.|many|TRBV3-1
CASSQEAVSSYNSPLHF
TGTGCCAGCAGCCAAGAGGCCGTGAGCTCCTATAATTCACCCCTCCACTTT
>TRBJ2-7|.|many|TRBV3-1
CASSQDPSVEQYF
TGTGCCAGCAGCCAAGATCCTTCGGTTGAGCAGTACTTC
>TRBJ1-2|TRBD1|many|TRBV2
CASSYEVGQIYGYTF
TGTGCCAGCAGCTACGAGGTGGGACAGATCTATGGCTACACCTTC
>TRBJ1-1|.|few|TRBV29-1
CSVDKTDLNTEAFF
TGCAGCGTTGACAAGACGGACTTGAACACTGAAGCTTTCTTT
>TRBJ1-3|.|many|TRBV20-1
CSASQVLGNTIYF
TGCAGTGCTAGCCAGGTTCTTGGAAACACCATATATTTT
>TRBJ2-1|TRBD1|.|TRBV27
CASRRRDRGDNEQFF
TGTGCCAGCAGACGAAGGGACAGGGGTGACAATGAGCAGTTCTTC
>TRBJ1-3|.|many|TRBV25-1
CASSDSGKSSGNTIYF
TGTGCCAGCAGTGACTCGGGGAAGAGCTCTGGAAACACCATATATTTT
>TRBJ1-1|.|few|TRBV19
CASSLGTSLMAFF
TGTGCCAGTAGTCTAGGGACCTCGCTTATGGCTTTCTTT